The T cell receptor (beta chain) under discussion was sequenced for a study of technical replicates of blood from several donors. CDR1 MNHEY and CDR2 SVGAGI come from the germline V gene. Unmatched junction bases numbered 7, after V lost 0 bases and J lost 8 bases. There are 15 residues in the CDR3. Sequencing used immunoSEQ multiplex PCR; TCRdb keeps in-frame clones, though not all of them. In the table there are 68,000 or so clones, roughly 92% of which are singletons. The chain joins TRBV6-5 to TRBJ1-2; 9 bases are a match to TRBD1. This TCR came from a human donor in good health. Some clones in this sample may be carry-over from other donors' samples. The sample consisted of PBMCs. The CDR3 is CASSYSRTGAKGYTF. CDR3 bases: TGTGCCAGCAGTTACTCTCGGACAGGGGCAAAGGGCTACACCTTC.